This T cell receptor (beta chain) came from a study of identical twins. Study results and caveats: Zero-insertion findings could be partly confounded by invariant cells (MAIT and iNKT cells). Out-of-frame beta chain sequences displayed weaker excess sharing between twins. There was an excess of low generation probability in the out-of-frame alpha sequences that twins shared. The study found that models underestimated out-of-frame TCR alpha sharing in monozygotic twins.

Regarding this clonotype: Its antigen is not known.

Germline V gene sequence: CDR1 DFQATT, CDR2 SNEGSKA (reference sequence). The CDR3 contains 14 residues. The J segment lost 8 bases and the V segment lost 4 bases, leaving 6 bases of the junction unmatched. TCRdb itself ran the 5' RACE reads through MiXCR, one entry per CDR3 protein. The table includes about 1.7 million distinct CDR3 sequences, around 29% detected once. The gene calls are TRBV20-1 and TRBJ2-1; 12 nucleotides match TRBD1. The receptor was isolated from a newborn girl in good health. Specimen: cord blood. CDR3 residues: CSATGTGGLDEQFF. Written as DNA, the CDR3 is TGCAGTGCTACCGGGACAGGGGGCTTAGATGAGCAGTTCTTC.